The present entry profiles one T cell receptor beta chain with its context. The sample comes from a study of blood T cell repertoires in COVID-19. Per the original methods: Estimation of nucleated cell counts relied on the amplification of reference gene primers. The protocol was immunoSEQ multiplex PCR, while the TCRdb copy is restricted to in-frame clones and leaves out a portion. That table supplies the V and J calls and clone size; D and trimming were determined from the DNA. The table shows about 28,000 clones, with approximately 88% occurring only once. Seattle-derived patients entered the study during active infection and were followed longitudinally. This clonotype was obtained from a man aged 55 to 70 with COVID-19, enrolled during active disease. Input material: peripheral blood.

The CDR3 nucleotides are TGTGCCAGCAGTGAGGGAGGGGCCGAGCCCCAGCATTTT. Encoded protein: CASSEGGAEPQHF. V is TRBV2 and J is TRBJ1-5; the D gene is possibly TRBD1 (5 bases). The CDR3 has 13 amino acids. Trimming removed 3 bases at V and 8 bases at J, with 11 bases between. Germline V gene data show CDR1 as SNHLY and CDR2 as FYNNEI.